This TCR beta chain stems from a study of CD8+ T cells in alopecia areata. On the study more broadly: The investigators scored severity in treated patients by the percentage of affected scalp area. Study results and limitations: Scalp samples also yield sequences from resident alphabeta T cells of normal skin.

Extracted RNA was reverse transcribed, and the resulting cDNA served as sequencing template. The table came from immunoSEQ multiplex PCR; TCRdb's copy has only in-frame clones and leaves some out. The sample lists approximately 180,000 clones, more than 50% occurring once. Noted treatment: oral pan-JAK inhibitor, 5-10 mg twice daily. Patients with alopecia areata provided lesional scalp punch biopsies as well as peripheral blood. CDR1 and CDR2 (germline): SGHTA, FQGNSA. Trimming pared 5 bases from V and 4 bases from J, leaving 9 bases between. The CDR3 covers 13 residues. This clone was counted only a few times. Its antigen is not identified.

The specimen was CD4+ T cells sorted from blood, collected at week 24, from a patient treated with tofacitinib. The clonotype originates from a human donor with alopecia areata. The J gene is TRBJ2-4, the V gene TRBV7-2; D is perhaps TRBD1 (6 bases). CDR3 DNA: TGTGCCAGCAGCCAGGGACAAAAAAACATTCAGTACTTC. Protein product: CASSQGQKNIQYF.